A single sample gave rise to the 10 T cell receptor beta chains below, sequenced in a study of T cell responses to AZD1222 COVID-19 vaccine. Clones were sequenced by immunoSEQ multiplex PCR, and TCRdb holds only the in-frame ones, with some missing. The sample records 100,000 or so clones, over 80% being singletons. The starting material was peripheral blood, obtained 28 days after the second AZD1222 dose. The receptors were sampled from an adult who received the AZD1222 COVID-19 vaccine.

The chain recombines TRBV9 with TRBJ2-1; 9 positions agree with TRBD2. The CDR3 consists of 16 residues. The germline V gene encodes CDR1 SGDLS and CDR2 YYNGEE. Trimming at V came to 7 bases and at J to 2 bases, leaving 10 bases not matched to a gene. Here the CDR3 DNA reads TGTGCCAGCGGAATAGGGCGGGAGGGTCCCTACAATGAGCAGTTCTTC. Protein sequence: CASGIGREGPYNEQFF.

The chain combines TRBV5-6 with TRBJ1-5; maybe TRBD1 (5 bases). This CDR3 contains 14 residues. The ends were cut back, 0 bases at V and 6 bases at J, with 10 bases in the middle. Germline CDR1 SGHDT, CDR2 YYEEEE. The CDR3 DNA is TGTGCCAGCAGCTTGGGGGGCAGGAGTCAGCCCCAGCATTTT. Translated, it gives CASSLGGRSQPQHF.

This chain uses TRBV18 with TRBJ1-2; TRBD1 might be the D (5 bases). Trimming cost V 3 bases and J 3 bases, with 14 bases left between them. The CDR3 totals 15 residues. CDR1 and CDR2 from the germline V gene are KGHSH and LQKENI. CDR3 region: CASSPGLAGHYGYTF. The CDR3 DNA reads TGTGCCAGCTCACCGGGGCTCGCAGGGCACTATGGCTACACCTTC.

The chain carries TRBV11-2 and TRBJ2-7; D is unclear. Trimming cost V 1 base and J 2 bases, with 9 bases left between them. The CDR3 spans 14 residues. Germline CDR1 reads SGHAT; CDR2 reads FQNNGV. The CDR3 DNA reads TGTGCCAGCAGCTTAGTTGGGATTCCCTACGAGCAGTACTTC. Its protein product is CASSLVGIPYEQYF. The complete variable domain, with remaining parts taken from reference TRBV11-2 and TRBJ2-7, reads EAGVAQSPRYKIIEKRQSVAFWCNPISGHATLYWYQQILGQGPKLLIQFQNNGVVDDSQLPKDRFSAERLKGVDSTLKIQPAKLEDSAVYLCASSLVGIPYEQYFGPGTRLTVT.

The chain couples TRBV7-9 to TRBJ2-7; D might be TRBD1 (6 bases). Germline V gives CDR1 SEHNR, CDR2 FQNEAQ (reference sequence). CDR3 length: 13 residues. V was shortened by 1 base and J by 3 bases, with 7 bases between the two germline ends. CDR3 sequence (DNA): TGTGCCAGCAGCTTAGTCAGGGGCTACGAGCAGTACTTC. Translation: CASSLVRGYEQYF.

V and J are TRBV5-1 and TRBJ2-1, with 7 nucleotides matching TRBD1. The CDR3 runs 15 residues. Germline loops: CDR1 SGHRS, CDR2 YFSETQ. V shed 7 bases and J 5 bases; nucleotides not matched to a gene: 12. CDR3 protein: CASHVPGQRNNEQFF. The CDR3 coding sequence is TGCGCCAGCCATGTACCGGGACAGAGGAACAATGAGCAGTTCTTC.

To note about this clone: The junction shows a germline mismatch at one end, possibly a read error. The chain joins TRBV18 to TRBJ1-4, with 8 bases fitting TRBD1. Germline CDR1 KGHSH, CDR2 LQKENI. The CDR3 loop spans 16 amino acids. The CDR3 spells CASSPQNRGTNEKLFF. CDR3 DNA sequence: TGTGCCAGCTCCCCACAAAACAGGGGGACTAATGAAAAACTGTTTTTT.

The chain uses TRBV5-1 and TRBJ1-1; TRBD1 might be the D (6 bases). Looked up from germline, CDR1 is SGHRS and CDR2 is YFSETQ. CDR3 length equals 14 residues. Between the trimmed V and J ends, which lost 1 base and 6 bases, there was a span of 13 bases. The CDR3 protein is CASSLYWGAAEAFF. CDR3 DNA: TGCGCCAGCAGCTTGTATTGGGGGGCCGCTGAAGCTTTCTTT. Using reference TRBV5-1 and TRBJ1-1 for the parts outside the CDR3, the full variable domain is KAGVTQTPRYLIKTRGQQVTLSCSPISGHRSVSWYQQTPGQGLQFLFEYFSETQRNKGNFPGRFSGRQFSNSRSEMNVSTLELGDSALYLCASSLYWGAAEAFFGQGTRLTVV.

The chain has TRBV6-2 or TRBV6-3 and TRBJ2-1; D not resolved. The germline gives CDR1 MNHEY, CDR2 SVGEGT. The CDR3 spans 12 residues. Trimming cost V 2 bases and J 4 bases, with 3 bases left between them. The CDR3 is CASSYVYNEQFF. CDR3 bases: TGTGCCAGCAGTTACGTATACAATGAGCAGTTCTTC.

CDR3 protein: CASSLEGVDQPQHF. CDR3 DNA: TGCGCCAGCAGCTTGGAAGGGGTTGACCAGCCCCAGCATTTT. The chain is built from TRBV5-1 and TRBJ1-5, with TRBD1 as a possible D gene (5 bases). The CDR3 has 14 residues. V lost 0 bases and J 7 bases, leaving 11 bases between the germline ends. Per germline, CDR1 SGHRS and CDR2 YFSETQ.